Below, 14 T cell receptor beta chains from the same sample are listed, as sequenced in a study of T cell responses to AZD1222 COVID-19 vaccine. Sequenced by immunoSEQ multiplex PCR; TCRdb stores in-frame clones only, minus some. The table shows over 100,000 clones, with roughly 90% occurring only once. The specimen was peripheral blood, collected on day 0 of AZD1222 vaccination. The receptors were gathered from an adult in good health.

The V call is TRBV6-5, the J call TRBJ1-1; D not resolved. Germline V gene data show CDR1 as MNHEY and CDR2 as SVGAGI. V was pared by 2 bases and J by 7 bases, with 20 bases between. The CDR3 runs 16 residues. The CDR3 here is CASSYGYRPGSGEAFF. CDR3 nucleotide sequence: TGTGCCAGCAGTTACGGATATCGCCCCGGGTCAGGTGAAGCTTTCTTT.

The chain combines TRBV19 with TRBJ2-7, with 8 nucleotides matching TRBD1. Germline V gene sequence: CDR1 LNHDA, CDR2 SQIVND (reference sequence). This CDR3 comprises 16 residues. With 5 bases clipped from V and 3 bases from J, the junction kept 12 bases outside the gene matches. DNA of the CDR3: TGTGCCAGTAGTGGACAGGGAGCCCGGGGAAGCTACGAGCAGTACTTC. It encodes CASSGQGARGSYEQYF.

The V call is TRBV28, the J call TRBJ2-5, with D possibly matching TRBD2 (5 bases). CDR3 length equals 15 residues. Trimming left V 5 bases short and J 0 bases short, with 13 bases between. Per the germline V gene, CDR1 is MDHEN and CDR2 is SYDVKM. The CDR3 loop is CASSPTPGNQETQYF. The CDR3 nucleotides read TGTGCCAGCAGTCCGACCCCGGGAAACCAAGAGACCCAGTACTTC.

CDR3 sequence (DNA): TGTGCCAGCACCACTGGGGGACCCTACTATGGCTACACCTTC. It specifies CASTTGGPYYGYTF. The chain couples TRBV28 to TRBJ1-2; a weak D match, TRBD1 (5 bases). The CDR3 has 14 residues. Looked up from germline, CDR1 is MDHEN and CDR2 is SYDVKM. Trimming removed 7 bases at V and 3 bases at J, with 15 bases between.

V is TRBV10-3 and J is TRBJ1-5; D is uncertain. Germline assignment: CDR1 ENHRY and CDR2 SYGVKD. This CDR3 contains 12 residues. V lost 0 bases, J lost 4 bases, and 1 base lay in between. DNA for the CDR3: TGTGCCATCAGTGAGTCGAATCAGCCCCAGCATTTT. Amino acids: CAISESNQPQHF.

This chain connects TRBV18 to TRBJ1-5; D is possibly TRBD1 (5 bases). Germline loops: CDR1 KGHSH, CDR2 LQKENI. V lost 2 bases and J lost 2, with 10 bases in between. The CDR3 totals 15 residues. CDR3 sequence: CASSPGAGRNQPQHF. The CDR3 DNA follows: TGTGCCAGCTCACCAGGGGCAGGGCGCAATCAGCCCCAGCATTTT.

In this sample, this clone turned up once. This sequence joins TRBV14 and TRBJ2-5; 8 bases align to TRBD1. Germline trimming cut 4 bases from V and 3 bases from J; bases unmatched to any gene: 7. Germline CDR1 and CDR2: SGHDN and FVKESK. The CDR3 covers 15 residues. CDR3 sequence: CASSPRNRGEETQYF. CDR3 bases: TGTGCCAGCAGCCCAAGGAACAGGGGGGAAGAGACCCAGTACTTC.

The chain employs TRBV7-9 and TRBJ1-2; 10 positions match TRBD1. There are 13 residues in the CDR3. J lost 8 bases, V lost 5 bases, and 5 bases had no gene match. CDR1 is SEHNR and CDR2 is FQNEAQ in the germline V gene (reference sequence). CDR3 sequence (DNA): TGTGCCAGCAGCCGACAGGGGGCCATCGGCTACACCTTC. Amino acids: CASSRQGAIGYTF. Based on the CDR3 plus reference TRBV7-9 and TRBJ1-2, the full variable domain is DTGVSQNPRHKITKRGQNVTFRCDPISEHNRLYWYRQTLGQGPEFLTYFQNEAQLEKSRLLSDRFSAERPKGSFSTLEIQRTEQGDSAMYLCASSRQGAIGYTFGSGTRLTVV.

CDR3 residues: CASSLGRGQAEAFF. CDR3 in DNA: TGTGCCAGCAGCTTGGGCAGGGGTCAGGCTGAAGCTTTCTTT. The V call is TRBV5-4, the J call TRBJ1-1; D might be TRBD1 (6 bases). V was cut by 0 bases and J by 6 bases, with 12 bases left in between. There are 14 residues in the CDR3. CDR1 and CDR2 from the germline V gene are SGHNT and YYREEE (reference sequence).

The chain couples TRBV28 to TRBJ1-2; D unclear. Trimming pared 10 bases from V and 3 bases from J, leaving 15 bases between. Germline V gene sequence: CDR1 MDHEN, CDR2 SYDVKM. The CDR3 has 13 residues. The CDR3 DNA reads as TGTGCCACCAAAAGGAACAGAGACTATGGCTACACCTTC. This encodes CATKRNRDYGYTF.

The chain has TRBV18 and TRBJ2-7; 10 nucleotides align to TRBD1. This CDR3 region has 15 residues. Germline V gene sequence: CDR1 KGHSH, CDR2 LQKENI. Trimming at V came to 6 bases and at J to 3 bases, leaving 8 bases not matched to a gene. The CDR3 is CASSPGQGGFYEQYF. CDR3 nucleotides: TGTGCCAGCTCTCCAGGACAGGGGGGCTTCTACGAGCAGTACTTC.

The chain combines TRBV5-6 with TRBJ1-5; 9 nucleotides align to TRBD1. The V and J ends lost 4 bases and 6 bases, in that order; junction bases with no gene match: 5. The CDR3 consists of 14 residues. Germline CDR1 and CDR2: SGHDT and YYEEEE. CDR3 protein: CASSHTGGGQPQHF. CDR3 DNA sequence: TGTGCCAGCAGCCATACAGGGGGCGGTCAGCCCCAGCATTTT. Full variable domain (missing parts from reference TRBV5-6 and TRBJ1-5): DAGVTQSPTHLIKTRGQQVTLRCSPKSGHDTVSWYQQALGQGPQFIFQYYEEEERQRGNFPDRFSGHQFPNYSSELNVNALLLGDSALYLCASSHTGGGQPQHFGDGTRLSIL.

This clone appeared a few times. V and J are TRBV27 and TRBJ2-2; D perhaps matches TRBD1 (5 bases). V was pared by 5 bases and J by 7 bases, with 14 bases between. The CDR3 runs to 14 residues. CDR1 and CDR2 (germline): MNHEY, SMNVEV (reference sequence). The CDR3 DNA sequence: TGTGCCAGCAGTCCCAACCCAAGGGGCGGGGAGCTGTTTTTT. Translating it yields CASSPNPRGGELFF.

The CDR3 reads CASSEFGGLNTEAFF. In nucleotides, the CDR3 is TGTGCCAGCAGTGAATTCGGGGGATTGAACACTGAAGCTTTCTTT. The chain is built from TRBV6-1 and TRBJ1-1; possibly TRBD1 for D (5 bases). The CDR3 sequence is 15 residues long. Germline CDR1 reads MNHNS; CDR2 reads SASEGT. Trimming removed 2 bases at V and 0 bases at J, with 10 bases between.